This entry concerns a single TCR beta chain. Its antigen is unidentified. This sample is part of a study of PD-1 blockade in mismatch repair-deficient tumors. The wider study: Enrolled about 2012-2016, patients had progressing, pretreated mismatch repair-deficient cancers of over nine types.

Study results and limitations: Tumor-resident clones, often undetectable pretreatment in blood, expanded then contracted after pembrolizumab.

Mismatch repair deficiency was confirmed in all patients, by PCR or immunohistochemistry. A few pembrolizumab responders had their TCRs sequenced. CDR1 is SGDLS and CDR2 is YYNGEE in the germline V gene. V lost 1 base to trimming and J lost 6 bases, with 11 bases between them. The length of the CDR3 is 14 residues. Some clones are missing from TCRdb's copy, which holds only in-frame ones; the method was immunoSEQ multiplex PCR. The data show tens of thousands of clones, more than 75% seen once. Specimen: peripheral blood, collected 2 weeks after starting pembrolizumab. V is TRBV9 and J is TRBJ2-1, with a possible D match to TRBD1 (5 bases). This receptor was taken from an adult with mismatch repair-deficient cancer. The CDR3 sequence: CASSVQTGSNEQFF. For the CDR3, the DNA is TGTGCCAGCAGCGTACAAACAGGATCCAATGAGCAGTTCTTC.